This TCR beta chain was identified in a study of response to subunit inactivated influenza vaccine. Study outcomes and limitations: Only a handful of new T cells, the authors suggested, are recruited with each seasonal influenza vaccination.

This clonotype was detected only a few times. What it binds is not known. From the RT-PCR reads, TCRdb called clonotypes with MiXCR, one entry per CDR3 protein. The profile shows over 800,000 distinct CDR3 sequences, 21% of them singletons. The TCR comes from a man aged 50-60 years who received an inactivated influenza vaccine. Sequenced material: PBMCs from blood, taken about 5 days after vaccination.

CDR3: CASSPTGPEAEAFF. CDR3 nucleotides: TGTGCCAGCAGCCCCACGGGACCCGAGGCTGAAGCTTTCTTT. The rearrangement joins TRBV12-3 or TRBV12-4 to TRBJ1-1, with D possibly TRBD1 on 5 matching bases. The CDR3 extends over 14 amino acids. V lost 6 bases and J 6 bases, leaving 17 bases between the germline ends.